A single sample is the source of the 17 T cell receptor beta chains below, sequenced in a study of memory CD4+ T cells and cytomegalovirus serostatus. Single viable CD3+CD4+CD8-CD45RO+ cells were sorted as the memory CD4+ T cells. Data came from immunoSEQ multiplex PCR; TCRdb stores just in-frame clones and leaves some out. The table has some 54,000 clones, about three quarters seen once. Sequencing input: memory CD4+ T cells from blood. The origin of the receptors is an adult in good health and CMV-seropositive.

The rearrangement links TRBV6-5 to TRBJ1-6; no definite D call. Germline loops: CDR1 MNHEY, CDR2 SVGAGI. The CDR3 is 14 amino acids. V was cut by 6 bases and J by 7 bases, with 13 bases left in between. Here the CDR3 reads CASSPLMGNSPLHF. CDR3 DNA: TGTGCCAGCAGCCCACTCATGGGAAATTCACCCCTCCACTTT.

The V call is TRBV18, the J call TRBJ1-5, with D possibly being TRBD1 (6 bases). The CDR3 length is 16 residues. Germline CDR1 KGHSH, CDR2 LQKENI. V shed 1 base and J shed 5 bases, with 15 bases lying between them. CDR3 protein: CASSPRLTGGDQPQHF. In DNA, the CDR3 is TGTGCCAGCTCACCACGGTTAACGGGGGGCGATCAGCCCCAGCATTTT.

Regarding this clone: Without the conserved terminal phenylalanine or tryptophan, this CDR3 likely stems from a read error. The chain employs TRBV4-2 and TRBJ1-3, with 8 positions matching TRBD1. The CDR3 consists of 17 residues. The junction had 4 bases not matched to a gene; V was cut back by 0 bases and J by 0 bases. The V gene's germline CDR1 is LGHNA and CDR2 YNFKEQ. The CDR3 reads CASSQEPGQVSGNTIYS. CDR3 nucleotide sequence: TGTGCCAGCAGCCAAGAACCGGGACAGGTCTCTGGAAACACCATATATTCT.

As concerns this clone: The junction differs from germline at one of its ends, possibly a read error. The J gene is TRBJ1-2, the V gene TRBV5-1; 9 nucleotides match TRBD1. The CDR3 has 14 residues. Germline CDR1 reads SGHRS; CDR2 reads YFSETQ. This CDR3 is CASTGRDRAYGYTF. CDR3 nucleotides: TGTGCCAGCACAGGGAGGGACAGGGCCTATGGCTACACCTTC.

This chain uses TRBV7-9 with TRBJ1-2; D is possibly TRBD1 (5 bases). V was clipped by 2 bases and J by 3 bases, with 10 bases between them. This CDR3 has 14 residues. CDR1 and CDR2 from the germline V gene are SEHNR and FQNEAQ (reference sequence). CDR3 sequence (DNA): TGTGCCAGCAGCTTAACGATCAGGGACTATGGCTACACCTTC. It codes for CASSLTIRDYGYTF.

This clone was seen a single time. V usage is TRBV30 and J usage is TRBJ2-7; 9 nucleotides line up with TRBD2. Germline values: CDR1 GTSNPN, CDR2 SVGIG (reference sequence). Germline trimming cut 2 bases from V and 7 bases from J; bases unmatched to any gene: 12. The CDR3 extends over 15 amino acids. The CDR3 DNA follows: TGTGCCTGGAGTTCCTTCCTAGCGGGAAGGGGTGAGCAGTACTTC. Encoded protein: CAWSSFLAGRGEQYF.

The table lists this clone with a few counts. The chain recombines TRBV6-1 with TRBJ2-7, with 8 positions matching TRBD1. The CDR3 contains 14 residues. Germline V gene sequence: CDR1 MNHNS, CDR2 SASEGT. The V gene end was trimmed by 7 bases and the J gene end by 3 bases; junction bases not matched to a gene: 8. The CDR3 sequence is CASKPADRGYEQYF. The CDR3 coding sequence is TGTGCCAGCAAACCCGCCGACAGGGGCTACGAGCAGTACTTC.

This chain joins TRBV18 and TRBJ1-6; no clear D. CDR3 length equals 13 residues. Germline V gives CDR1 KGHSH, CDR2 LQKENI. V lost 2 bases, J lost 7 bases, and 6 bases lay in between. The CDR3 sequence is CASSPGVNSPLHF. CDR3 coding DNA: TGTGCCAGCTCACCAGGGGTGAATTCACCCCTCCACTTT.

The chain couples TRBV19 to TRBJ2-3; 7 bases align to TRBD1. The germline CDR1 and CDR2 sequences are LNHDA and SQIVND (reference sequence). The CDR3 is made up of 14 amino acids. Germline trimming cut 4 bases from V and 3 bases from J; bases unmatched to any gene: 4. The CDR3 spells CASSTGGRTDTQYF. CDR3 coding DNA: TGTGCCAGTAGTACAGGGGGAAGGACAGATACGCAGTATTTT.

The V and J genes are TRBV11-3 and TRBJ1-1; TRBD1 matches 8 bases. The CDR3 length is 17 residues. The trim removed 0 bases at V and 1 base at J, leaving 7 bases unmatched. Per the germline V gene, CDR1 is SGHNT and CDR2 is YENEEA. The CDR3 DNA follows: TGTGCCAGCAGCTTAGATGGCAGGGGGCGCGGGAACACTGAAGCTTTCTTT. This translates into CASSLDGRGRGNTEAFF.

The count of this clone is one. The gene calls are TRBV6-1 and TRBJ1-6; D unclear. Germline CDR1 and CDR2: MNHNS and SASEGT. This CDR3 contains 14 residues. Trimming cost V 6 bases and J 3 bases, with 9 bases left between them. CDR3 DNA sequence: TGTGCCAGCAGGATGGGCAGCTATAATTCACCCCTCCACTTT. It codes for CASRMGSYNSPLHF.

The chain uses TRBV4-1 and TRBJ1-1; D is uncertain. There are 15 residues in the CDR3. Germline loops: CDR1 MGHRA, CDR2 YSYEKL. V was pared by 2 bases and J by 1 base, with 11 bases between. The CDR3 is CASSQRGTPNTEAFF. CDR3 sequence (DNA): TGCGCCAGCAGCCAACGGGGTACTCCGAACACTGAAGCTTTCTTT.

The gene calls are TRBV18 and TRBJ2-1; 7 bases agree with TRBD2. V shed 3 bases and J 2 bases; nucleotides not matched to a gene: 4. The CDR3 runs 15 residues. The germline V gene encodes CDR1 KGHSH and CDR2 LQKENI. CDR3 sequence reads: CASSPSGTAYNEQFF. CDR3 DNA: TGTGCCAGCTCACCCAGCGGGACGGCCTACAATGAGCAGTTCTTC.

There are a few counts of this clone. The chain links TRBV28 to TRBJ2-3; 8 nucleotides match TRBD2. The germline gives CDR1 MDHEN, CDR2 SYDVKM. The CDR3 runs to 14 residues. Losses at the gene ends were 5 bases for V and 4 bases for J; bases not matched to a gene: 5. CDR3 sequence: CASSPGGVADTQYF. CDR3 nucleotide sequence: TGTGCCAGCAGTCCGGGGGGGGTCGCAGATACGCAGTATTTT.

The V call is TRBV29-1, the J call TRBJ1-2; 8 bases align to TRBD1. V trimming: 4 bases; J trimming: 7 bases; junction bases outside the gene matches: 8. The germline CDR1 and CDR2 sequences are SQVTM and ANQGSEA. The CDR3 is 13 amino acids. In DNA form, the CDR3 reads TGCAGCGTTGGAGACAGGGGAACATTTGGCTACACCTTC. This gives the protein CSVGDRGTFGYTF. Full variable domain (outside the CDR3, taken from reference TRBV29-1 and TRBJ1-2): SAVISQKPSRDICQRGTSLTIQCQVDSQVTMMFWYRQQPGQSLTLIATANQGSEATYESGFVIDKFPISRPNLTFSTLTVSNMSPEDSSIYLCSVGDRGTFGYTFGSGTRLTVV.

The rearrangement links TRBV10-3 to TRBJ2-5; TRBD1 agrees at 8 bases. The V segment lost 1 base and the J segment 5 bases; nucleotides outside the gene matches: 6. This CDR3 comprises 15 residues. Germline CDR1 is ENHRY and CDR2 is SYGVKD. The CDR3 sequence is CAISELDRGGETQYF. In DNA, the CDR3 is TGTGCCATCAGTGAGTTAGACAGGGGTGGGGAGACCCAGTACTTC.

The rearrangement joins TRBV27 to TRBJ2-3; TRBD2 matches at 9 bases. The CDR3 sequence is 17 residues long. V dropped 5 bases and J dropped 1; count of bases not matched to a gene: 10. Germline lookup yields CDR1 MNHEY and CDR2 SMNVEV (reference sequence). Here the CDR3 reads CASSVRTSAQGTDTQYF. As DNA, the CDR3 is TGTGCCAGCAGTGTTCGGACTAGCGCTCAGGGCACAGATACGCAGTATTTT.